The T cell receptor (beta chain) under discussion was sequenced for a study of cytomegalovirus exposure and HLA in healthy donors. In the study overall: A prior study identified 100 million to 130 million unique TCR beta sequences from about 180 million T cells. Study conclusions and caveats: One later analysis reportedly identified an Asian-associated ancestry cluster that showed fewer N-insertions than the approximately 670-donor mean. Information on immune exposure was restricted to one variable (CMV serostatus).

There are 15 residues in the CDR3. Trimming removed 2 bases from V and 7 bases from J; junction bases left unmatched: 7. Germline assignment: CDR1 SGHTA and CDR2 FQGTGA. For this clone: No antigen is known for it.

PCR employed 60 Vbeta and 13 Jbeta primers. Assay used: immunoSEQ multiplex PCR; TCRdb lists only in-frame clones, some missing. The table has some 180,000 clones, 77% seen once. The sequence derives from a woman in her sixties or seventies in good health and CMV-seropositive. This sequence joins TRBV7-3 and TRBJ2-1, with 8 bases matching TRBD2. The material sequenced was PBMCs. CDR3 protein: CASSLGVSGKNEQFF. The CDR3 region has the DNA TGTGCCAGCAGCTTAGGGGTTAGCGGGAAGAATGAGCAGTTCTTC.